A single sample is the source of the 30 T cell receptor beta chains below, sequenced in a study of long-term antiretroviral therapy in people with HIV. Researchers report immunoSEQ v3.0 was run at survey level. Using immunoSEQ multiplex PCR, the repertoire was profiled, and TCRdb retains in-frame clones only, with some absent. The sample has under 25,000 clones, under 80% seen once. Sequenced material: unsorted PBMCs, taken 0.5 years after starting antiretroviral therapy. These receptors all come from a woman in her thirties or forties with HIV.

This clone is categorized as medium-sized. The chain recombines TRBV7-9 with TRBJ2-5; 8 positions match TRBD2. Germline values: CDR1 SEHNR, CDR2 FQNEAQ (reference sequence). The trim removed 3 bases at V and 3 bases at J, leaving 12 bases unmatched. The CDR3 spans 17 residues. CDR3 in DNA: TGTGCCAGCAGCTTCAGTGGAGCGGGGGCCCCCGAAGAGACCCAGTACTTC. Translating gives CASSFSGAGAPEETQYF.

V is TRBV11-2 and J is TRBJ1-3; D gene uncertain. V dropped 5 bases and J dropped 4 bases, with 21 bases sitting between them. CDR3 length equals 17 residues. Per germline, CDR1 SGHAT and CDR2 FQNNGV. As DNA, the CDR3 is TGTGCCAGCAGCCTCGAACGGTCGGGGTCGAGGGGAAACACCATATATTTT. Protein: CASSLERSGSRGNTIYF.

The chain uses TRBV7-9 and TRBJ2-5; the D is unclear. The CDR3 is 15 residues long. V was clipped by 2 bases and J by 1 base, with 11 bases between them. The germline CDR1 and CDR2 sequences are SEHNR and FQNEAQ (reference sequence). The CDR3 spells CASSLSLSGQETQYF. The CDR3 nucleotides are TGTGCCAGCAGCTTAAGCCTCTCCGGCCAAGAGACCCAGTACTTC.

The chain recombines TRBV6-5 with TRBJ1-2; tentatively, D is TRBD1 (5 bases). The germline gives CDR1 MNHEY, CDR2 SVGAGI. The V end lost 0 bases, the J end lost 8 bases, and 13 bases lay between the germline ends. The CDR3 loop spans 14 amino acids. CDR3 bases: TGTGCCAGCAGTTACTCCGTACGGGGGAAGGGCTACACCTTC. It is translated as CASSYSVRGKGYTF.

The V gene is TRBV9, the J gene TRBJ1-1; 8 bases fit TRBD1. Germline V gene lookup returns CDR1 SGDLS and CDR2 YYNGEE. V was pared by 0 bases and J by 5 bases, with 3 bases of the junction left unmatched. CDR3 length equals 14 residues. The CDR3 protein is CASSVATGGTEAFF. The CDR3 DNA sequence: TGTGCCAGCAGCGTAGCCACAGGGGGAACTGAAGCTTTCTTT.

The chain is built from TRBV6-5 and TRBJ2-5, with 8 bases fitting TRBD1. Losses at the gene ends were 8 bases for V and 5 bases for J; bases not matched to a gene: 4. CDR1 is MNHEY and CDR2 is SVGAGI in the germline V gene. This CDR3 is built from 12 residues. CDR3 in DNA: TGTGCCAGCCGGACAGGGTACGAGACCCAGTACTTC. Its translation: CASRTGYETQYF.

V gene TRBV7-6 combines with J gene TRBJ2-5, with 8 bases aligning to TRBD1. V dropped 5 bases and J dropped 7; count of bases not matched to a gene: 18. The CDR3 loop spans 17 amino acids. In germline, CDR1 is SGHVS, CDR2 FNYEAQ. The CDR3 nucleotides read TGTGCCAGCAGCAGAACCCCTGGGACAGGAAGGGCCACGACCCAGTACTTC. It is translated as CASSRTPGTGRATTQYF.

V is TRBV30 and J is TRBJ1-3; D gene ambiguous. V was shortened by 0 bases and J by 4 bases, with 10 bases between the two germline ends. CDR3 length: 14 amino acids. Per germline, CDR1 GTSNPN and CDR2 SVGIG (reference sequence). The CDR3 here is CAWSVLRFGNTIYF. In nucleotides, the CDR3 is TGTGCCTGGAGTGTACTGAGATTCGGAAACACCATATATTTT.

The rearrangement links TRBV6-1 to TRBJ2-7; D might be TRBD1 (6 bases). The CDR3 loop spans 18 amino acids. V lost 0 bases, J lost 2 bases, and 20 bases lay in between. Per the germline V gene, CDR1 is MNHNS and CDR2 is SASEGT. CDR3 bases: TGTGCCAGCAGTGAAGCTTTGCCGGGACAAATCACTACCTACGAGCAGTACTTC. As protein: CASSEALPGQITTYEQYF.

The V gene is TRBV7-6, the J gene TRBJ1-5; TRBD1 matches at 10 bases. The germline CDR1 and CDR2 sequences are SGHVS and FNYEAQ. CDR3 length equals 15 residues. Trimming took 5 bases from V and 7 from J; bases not matched to a gene: 8. The CDR3 protein is CASSRDRGTGQPQHF. CDR3 DNA sequence: TGTGCCAGCAGCCGGGACAGGGGAACGGGACAGCCCCAGCATTTT.

The rearrangement uses TRBV6-5 and TRBJ2-7; 11 positions agree with TRBD2. CDR1 and CDR2 (germline): MNHEY, SVGAGI. V was pared by 5 bases and J by 0 bases, with 3 bases of the junction left unmatched. CDR3 size: 15 residues. The CDR3 spells CASSLLAGASYEQYF. In DNA form, the CDR3 reads TGTGCCAGCAGTCTACTAGCGGGGGCCTCCTACGAGCAGTACTTC.

The chain links TRBV18 to TRBJ1-4; possible D gene TRBD1, 6 bases. V lost 5 bases and J lost 8, with 9 bases in between. CDR3 size: 12 residues. Per germline, CDR1 KGHSH and CDR2 LQKENI. The chain's CDR3 is CASSTRGEKLFF. The CDR3 DNA reads as TGTGCCAGCTCAACGAGGGGGGAAAAACTGTTTTTT.

This rearrangement joins TRBV27 to TRBJ2-1, with D possibly matching TRBD2 (5 bases). V dropped 6 bases and J dropped 1 base, with 16 bases sitting between them. The CDR3 totals 16 residues. Germline values: CDR1 MNHEY, CDR2 SMNVEV (reference sequence). The chain's CDR3 is CASSPAGDTSYNEQFF. The CDR3 coding sequence is TGTGCCAGCAGCCCGGCGGGTGACACTTCCTACAATGAGCAGTTCTTC.

V is TRBV6-1 and J is TRBJ1-6, with a weak D call TRBD1 (6 bases). CDR3 length: 15 residues. Germline V gene data show CDR1 as MNHNS and CDR2 as SASEGT. With 3 bases removed from V and 6 bases from J, the gap between germline ends came to 12 bases. CDR3 sequence (DNA): TGTGCCAGCAGTGACACAGGGTTGGCTAATTCACCCCTCCACTTT. Amino acids: CASSDTGLANSPLHF.

This clone has just a few counts. CDR3 protein: CASSLTEAYGYTF. In DNA form, the CDR3 reads TGCGCCAGCAGCTTGACAGAGGCCTATGGCTACACCTTC. V and J are TRBV5-1 and TRBJ1-2; D is unresolved. Germline V lookup: CDR1 SGHRS, CDR2 YFSETQ. This CDR3 region has 13 residues. The V end was cut by 1 base, the J end by 4 bases, with 8 bases between.

The V call is TRBV7-9, the J call TRBJ1-1, with 9 nucleotides matching TRBD1. The CDR3 has 16 residues. V shed 6 bases and J 5 bases; nucleotides not matched to a gene: 13. The germline CDR1 and CDR2 sequences are SEHNR and FQNEAQ (reference sequence). The CDR3 sequence: CASSQTGTGFGTEAFF. CDR3 sequence (DNA): TGTGCCAGCAGTCAGACCGGGACAGGGTTTGGAACTGAAGCTTTCTTT.

The gene calls are TRBV11-2 and TRBJ1-1; 10 bases are a match to TRBD1. V was clipped by 6 bases and J by 0 bases; unmatched bases: 10. The CDR3 sequence is 17 residues long. Germline V lookup: CDR1 SGHAT, CDR2 FQNNGV. DNA of the CDR3: TGTGCCAGCAGGCTGACAGGGGGCCGAGGACTGAACACTGAAGCTTTCTTT. Translated: CASRLTGGRGLNTEAFF.

The rearrangement uses TRBV2 and TRBJ1-5, with D tentatively TRBD1 (5 bases). Germline V gene sequence: CDR1 SNHLY, CDR2 FYNNEI. V was pared by 6 bases and J by 7 bases, with 16 bases between. There are 14 residues in the CDR3. The CDR3 DNA sequence: TGTGCCAGCAGGGGCGGGACCGCCGCCCAGCCCCAGCATTTT. It specifies CASRGGTAAQPQHF.

This clone came up a few times. The chain couples TRBV27 to TRBJ2-7, with D possibly matching TRBD1 (6 bases). V lost 6 bases, J lost 2 bases, and 17 bases lay in between. The CDR3 has 15 amino acids. The germline V gene has CDR1 MNHEY and CDR2 SMNVEV (reference sequence). The CDR3 DNA follows: TGTGCCAGCAGCTATGATACAGGGACGGCCTACGAGCAGTACTTC. Encoded protein: CASSYDTGTAYEQYF.

The chain employs TRBV4-2 and TRBJ2-2, with D tentatively TRBD1 or TRBD2 (5 bases each). The germline V gene encodes CDR1 LGHNA and CDR2 YNFKEQ. The CDR3 length is 15 residues. Trimming took 4 bases from V and 6 from J, leaving 15 bases between them. As DNA, the CDR3 is TGTGCCAGCAGCCCCGCGGGCAGGGCCCCCGGGGAGCTGTTTTTT. It codes for CASSPAGRAPGELFF.

The chain combines TRBV5-8 with TRBJ1-5; TRBD1 aligns across 9 bases. The length of the CDR3 is 15 residues. The V gene's germline CDR1 is SGHTS and CDR2 YDEGEE. With V trimmed by 4 bases and J by 5 bases, 7 bases remained unmatched. The CDR3 coding sequence is TGTGCCAGCAGCATTGGACAGGGGCCTGATCAGCCCCAGCATTTT. Its protein is CASSIGQGPDQPQHF.

The gene calls are TRBV6-6 and TRBJ1-2; TRBD1 might be the D (6 bases). Germline values: CDR1 MNHNY, CDR2 SVGAGI (reference sequence). Trimming removed 5 bases from V and 7 bases from J, with 11 bases in between. CDR3 length equals 12 residues. The CDR3 DNA reads TGTGCCAGCAGTCAACAGGGCCCTGGCTACACCTTC. Translating it yields CASSQQGPGYTF.

The rearrangement joins TRBV6-5 to TRBJ1-3; D perhaps matches TRBD1 (5 bases). V lost 4 bases and J lost 4, with 14 bases in between. The CDR3 runs to 15 residues. From germline, CDR1 is MNHEY and CDR2 SVGAGI. The CDR3 loop is CASSFGQNAGNTIYF. The CDR3 DNA reads TGTGCCAGCAGTTTCGGACAAAACGCAGGAAACACCATATATTTT.

The chain carries TRBV5-1 and TRBJ1-2; D gene uncertain. CDR3 size: 13 residues. Trimming cost V 4 bases and J 4 bases, with 11 bases left between them. Germline assignment: CDR1 SGHRS and CDR2 YFSETQ. This CDR3 reads CASSTDRSYGYTF. CDR3 DNA: TGCGCCAGCAGCACGGACCGCTCCTATGGCTACACCTTC. Full variable domain (missing parts from reference TRBV5-1 and TRBJ1-2): KAGVTQTPRYLIKTRGQQVTLSCSPISGHRSVSWYQQTPGQGLQFLFEYFSETQRNKGNFPGRFSGRQFSNSRSEMNVSTLELGDSALYLCASSTDRSYGYTFGSGTRLTVV.

The chain joins TRBV27 to TRBJ2-1, with D perhaps matching TRBD2 (5 bases). The CDR3 length is 17 residues. Germline lookup yields CDR1 MNHEY and CDR2 SMNVEV (reference sequence). V was shortened by 6 bases and J by 4 bases, with 22 bases between the two germline ends. The DNA of the CDR3 is TGTGCCAGCAGCCTATTACACACGGACTTACGATACAATGAGCAGTTCTTC. It codes for CASSLLHTDLRYNEQFF.

This clone was found a few times. The J gene is TRBJ1-2, the V gene TRBV28; the match to TRBD1 covers 7 bases. The CDR3 loop spans 13 amino acids. Unmatched junction bases numbered 6, after V lost 6 bases and J lost 5 bases. Looked up from germline, CDR1 is MDHEN and CDR2 is SYDVKM. CDR3 region: CASSSQGTYGYTF. Written as DNA, the CDR3 is TGTGCCAGCAGCTCACAGGGGACGTATGGCTACACCTTC.

This chain joins TRBV28 and TRBJ2-3, with 7 bases matching TRBD2. Germline CDR1 reads MDHEN; CDR2 reads SYDVKM. The J segment lost 2 bases and the V segment lost 7 bases, leaving 6 bases of the junction unmatched. This CDR3 comprises 14 residues. Written as DNA, the CDR3 is TGTGCCAGCAATTCCGGGACTATCACAGATACGCAGTATTTT. It encodes CASNSGTITDTQYF. Full variable domain (rest looked up from reference TRBV28 and TRBJ2-3): DVKVTQSSRYLVKRTGEKVFLECVQDMDHENMFWYRQDPGLGLRLIYFSYDVKMKEKGDIPEGYSVSREKKERFSLILESASTNQTSMYLCASNSGTITDTQYFGPGTRLTVL.

The chain links TRBV5-4 to TRBJ2-7, with D perhaps matching TRBD2 (6 bases). This CDR3 contains 14 residues. CDR1 is SGHNT and CDR2 is YYREEE in the germline V gene (reference sequence). The V end was cut by 2 bases, the J end by 5 bases, with 14 bases between. The CDR3 DNA sequence: TGTGCCAGCAGCTTTGACGGACTACCGCACGAGCAGTACTTC. Translating it yields CASSFDGLPHEQYF.

The chain carries TRBV4-3 and TRBJ2-4; 12 bases are shared with TRBD2. Germline loops: CDR1 LGHNA, CDR2 YSLEER. This CDR3 contains 18 residues. Germline trimming cut 3 bases from V and 1 base from J; bases unmatched to any gene: 7. The CDR3 bases are TGCGCCAGCAGCCAGGACGGAACTAGCGGGGGGGCCAAAAACATTCAGTACTTC. Protein product: CASSQDGTSGGAKNIQYF.

This clone was counted only a few times. The rearrangement links TRBV5-3 to TRBJ1-2; D is uncertain. TRBV5-3 is treated as an ORF (open reading frame) with a function not yet certain. The CDR3 extends over 15 amino acids. Trimming stripped 0 bases from V and 4 bases from J, with 13 bases between. The chain's CDR3 is CARSLVGQDSYGYTF. Here the CDR3 DNA reads TGTGCCAGAAGCTTGGTGGGTCAGGATAGCTATGGCTACACCTTC.